A selection of T cell receptor beta chains follows, all from one sample in a study of blood T cells in healthy people across ages. TCRdb ran MiXCR on the 5' RACE reads and lists one entry per CDR3 protein. The table includes fewer than 750,000 distinct CDR3 sequences, over 40% detected once. Sequenced material: blood. Receptors were obtained from a woman over 75 in good health. The CDR3 runs from the conserved cysteine through the conserved F or W. The D gene is left open where the match is weak. Clone sizes are given selectively: once, few, many, or a class where the clone is expanded.

cdr3_aa cdr3_nt v_call d_call cdr3_length clone_size j_call
CASSLGHYNEQFF TGTGCCAGCTCTCTGGGCCACTACAATGAGCAGTTCTTC TRBV3-1 - 13 many TRBJ2-1
CASSLRLPGKETQYF TGTGCCAGCAGTTTAAGGCTCCCCGGAAAAGAGACCCAGTACTTC TRBV28 - 15 many TRBJ2-5
CSARGQGGNTEAFF TGCAGTGCTAGGGGACAGGGCGGGAACACTGAAGCTTTCTTT TRBV20-1 TRBD1 14 - TRBJ1-1
CASSLGGLISGANVLTF TGTGCCAGCAGCTTAGGAGGCCTCATCTCTGGGGCCAACGTCCTGACTTTC TRBV7-9 - 17 many TRBJ2-6
CSARRGQTGADTQYF TGCAGTGCTAGGAGGGGCCAGACAGGAGCAGATACGCAGTATTTT TRBV20-1 - 15 many TRBJ2-3
CASTRGRTTPYNKQFF TGTGCCAGCACGCGGGGGAGGACAACCCCCTACAATAAGCAGTTCTTC TRBV5-6 TRBD2 16 - TRBJ2-1
CSASRDRGLGYTF TGCAGCGCCTCCCGGGACAGGGGGCTTGGCTACACCTTC TRBV29-1 TRBD1 13 once TRBJ1-2
CASSFPGSSGRSYNEQFF TGCGCCAGCAGCTTCCCCGGGTCTAGCGGGAGGTCCTACAATGAGCAGTTCTTC TRBV5-1 TRBD2 18 many TRBJ2-1
CASSFEGQGLSEAFF TGTGCCAGCAGCTTTGAGGGACAGGGGTTGAGTGAAGCTTTCTTT TRBV3-1 TRBD1 15 - TRBJ1-1
CSASPGSNYGYTF TGCAGTGCTAGCCCGGGCTCTAACTATGGCTACACCTTC TRBV20-1 - 13 many TRBJ1-2
CASRPRDRENYGYTF TGTGCCAGCAGACCACGGGACAGGGAAAACTATGGCTACACCTTC TRBV2 TRBD1 15 - TRBJ1-2
CASSQDRGMPGGGYTF TGTGCCAGCAGCCAAGATCGCGGGATGCCCGGAGGAGGCTACACCTTC TRBV14 - 16 - TRBJ1-2
CSVDARSGVLYEQYF TGCAGCGTTGACGCACGGTCCGGGGTACTCTACGAGCAGTACTTC TRBV29-1 - 15 - TRBJ2-7
CASSVGTSGRTRSYNEQYF TGTGCCAGCAGCGTCGGGACTAGCGGGAGAACCCGCTCCTACAATGAGCAGTACTTC TRBV7-2 TRBD2 19 - TRBJ2-7
CASSWAGGTEAFF TGTGCCAGCAGCTGGGCGGGGGGCACTGAAGCTTTCTTT TRBV7-9 - 13 few TRBJ1-1
CASRATGTGAGYTF TGTGCCAGCAGGGCAACCGGGACAGGGGCTGGCTACACCTTC TRBV2 TRBD1 14 once TRBJ1-2
CASSPGTAGLNIQYF TGTGCCAGCAGCCCCGGGACAGCTGGCTTAAACATTCAGTACTTC TRBV12-3/TRBV12-4 TRBD1 15 many TRBJ2-4
CSVVRRTSGTPWNEQFF TGCAGCGTTGTAAGGAGGACTAGCGGGACCCCATGGAATGAGCAGTTCTTC TRBV29-1 TRBD2 17 few TRBJ2-1
CSARPGLAGGAQFF TGCAGTGCACGCCCGGGACTAGCGGGGGGCGCGCAGTTCTTC TRBV20-1 TRBD2 14 few TRBJ2-1
CASSQTSGGALEQFF TGTGCCAGCAGCCAGACTAGCGGGGGGGCCTTGGAGCAGTTCTTC TRBV7-9 TRBD2 15 - TRBJ2-1
CASSQSNSDTGELFF TGTGCCAGCAGCCAATCTAACAGTGATACCGGGGAGCTGTTTTTT TRBV4-2 - 15 - TRBJ2-2
CASADQSPYEQYF TGTGCCAGCGCTGACCAGAGTCCCTACGAGCAGTACTTC TRBV28 - 13 few TRBJ2-7
CASTKGTSGPETQYF TGTGCCAGCACGAAGGGGACTAGCGGTCCGGAGACCCAGTACTTC TRBV12-3/TRBV12-4 TRBD2 15 - TRBJ2-5